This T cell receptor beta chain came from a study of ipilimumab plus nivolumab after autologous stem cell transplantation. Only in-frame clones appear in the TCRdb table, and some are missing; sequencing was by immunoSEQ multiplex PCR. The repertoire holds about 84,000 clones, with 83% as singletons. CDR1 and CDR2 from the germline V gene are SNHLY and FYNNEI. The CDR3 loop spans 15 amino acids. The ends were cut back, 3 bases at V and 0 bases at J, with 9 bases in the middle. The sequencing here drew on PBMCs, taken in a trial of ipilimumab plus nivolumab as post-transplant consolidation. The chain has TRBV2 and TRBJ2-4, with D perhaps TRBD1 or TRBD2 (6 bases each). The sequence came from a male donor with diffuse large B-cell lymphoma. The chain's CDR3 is CASSEGGIAKNIQYF. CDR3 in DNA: TGTGCCAGCAGTGAGGGGGGCATAGCCAAAAACATTCAGTACTTC.